This is a list of T cell receptor beta chains from one sample in a study of neurological immune-mediated disorders. TCRdb ran MiXCR on the 5' RACE reads and lists one entry per CDR3 protein. The data hold roughly 50,000 distinct CDR3 sequences, with 3.5% to 5.5% observed a single time. Sequencing was done on a sample of PBMCs. The receptor set was obtained from a woman between 55 and 75 years old with multiple sclerosis. CDR3s include the opening cysteine and the closing phenylalanine or tryptophan. The D gene is left open where the match is weak. A clone size is listed for some rows: how often the clone was seen (once, few, many), or a class if it is expanded.

J: TRBJ2-1; length: 13; size: many; D: .; V: TRBV29-1; CDR3: CSVASQAYNEQFF; DNA: TGCAGCGTTGCGTCCCAGGCCTACAATGAGCAGTTCTTC
J: TRBJ2-6; length: 17; size: .; D: .; V: TRBV7-2; CDR3: CASSLSSGVSGANVLTF; DNA: TGTGCCAGCAGCCTGTCTTCGGGGGTTAGTGGGGCCAACGTCCTGACTTTC
J: TRBJ1-1; length: 13; size: many; D: .; V: TRBV12-3/TRBV12-4; CDR3: CASSSFLNTEAFF; DNA: TGTGCCAGCAGTTCGTTCCTGAACACTGAAGCTTTCTTT
J: TRBJ2-1; length: 14; size: many; D: .; V: TRBV12-3/TRBV12-4; CDR3: CASSSTSPYNEQFF; DNA: TGTGCCAGCAGCTCCACCTCCCCTTACAATGAGCAGTTCTTC
J: TRBJ2-1; length: 14; size: .; D: .; V: TRBV10-2; CDR3: CASSWTGSLNEQFF; DNA: TGCGCCAGCAGCTGGACTGGATCCCTCAATGAGCAGTTCTTC
J: TRBJ1-1; length: 14; size: few; D: .; V: TRBV5-1; CDR3: CASSLEVGNTEAFF; DNA: TGCGCCAGCAGCTTGGAGGTGGGGAACACTGAAGCTTTCTTT
J: TRBJ2-2; length: 13; size: many; D: .; V: TRBV3-1; CDR3: CASSLHGAGELFF; DNA: TGTGCCAGCAGCCTACATGGAGCCGGGGAGCTGTTTTTT
J: TRBJ2-7; length: 14; size: many; D: .; V: TRBV5-6; CDR3: CASSLAGGWYEQYF; DNA: TGTGCCAGCAGCTTGGCTGGGGGTTGGTACGAGCAGTACTTC
J: TRBJ1-1; length: 14; size: many; D: .; V: TRBV6-2/TRBV6-3; CDR3: CASSYSGWDTEAFF; DNA: TGTGCCAGCAGTTACTCAGGGTGGGACACTGAAGCTTTCTTT
J: TRBJ2-7; length: 18; size: many; D: .; V: TRBV20-1; CDR3: CSASPFGDMDLSSYEQYF; DNA: TGCAGTGCTAGCCCCTTTGGGGACATGGACCTCTCTTCCTACGAGCAGTACTTC
J: TRBJ2-3; length: 16; size: .; D: TRBD2; V: TRBV20-1; CDR3: CSAPPLAGGLPDTQYF; DNA: TGCAGTGCTCCCCCCCTAGCGGGGGGGCTCCCAGATACGCAGTATTTT
J: TRBJ1-5; length: 15; size: .; D: TRBD1; V: TRBV2; CDR3: CASSERQGLRQPQHF; DNA: TGTGCCAGCAGTGAACGACAGGGTTTACGGCAGCCCCAGCATTTT
J: TRBJ2-3; length: 19; size: many; D: TRBD2; V: TRBV4-3; CDR3: CASSQDLVAGGLSTDTQYF; DNA: TGCGCCAGCAGCCAAGACCTCGTAGCGGGGGGGCTTAGCACAGATACGCAGTATTTT
J: TRBJ1-1; length: 16; size: few; D: .; V: TRBV6-5; CDR3: CASSYRLWARNTEAFF; DNA: TGTGCCAGCAGTTACCGATTATGGGCGAGGAACACTGAAGCTTTCTTT
J: TRBJ2-1; length: 13; size: few; D: .; V: TRBV15; CDR3: CATSSAEYNEQFF; DNA: TGTGCCACCAGCTCCGCGGAGTACAATGAGCAGTTCTTC
J: TRBJ1-1; length: 11; size: many; D: .; V: TRBV27; CDR3: CASSSATEAFF; DNA: TGTGCCAGCAGTTCCGCTACTGAAGCTTTCTTT
J: TRBJ2-2; length: 15; size: many; D: TRBD1; V: TRBV15; CDR3: CATSTRQGVTGELFF; DNA: TGTGCCACCAGCACTAGACAGGGTGTAACCGGGGAGCTGTTTTTT
J: TRBJ1-5; length: 13; size: many; D: .; V: TRBV20-1; CDR3: CSASNWDHQPQHF; DNA: TGCAGTGCTAGTAATTGGGATCATCAGCCCCAGCATTTT
J: TRBJ2-3; length: 16; size: .; D: .; V: TRBV12-3/TRBV12-4; CDR3: CASSLWSGASTDTQYF; DNA: TGTGCCAGCAGCCTCTGGAGCGGAGCTAGCACAGATACGCAGTATTTC
J: TRBJ2-1; length: 11; size: many; D: .; V: TRBV20-1; CDR3: CSAPGWGAQFF; DNA: TGCAGTGCCCCCGGTTGGGGGGCTCAGTTCTTC
J: TRBJ2-5; length: 16; size: many; D: TRBD1; V: TRBV4-1; CDR3: CASSQASRQGGETQYF; DNA: TGCGCCAGCAGCCAGGCATCAAGACAGGGTGGAGAGACCCAGTACTTC
J: TRBJ2-3; length: 16; size: few; D: TRBD2; V: TRBV7-3; CDR3: CASSSAGLADTDTQYF; DNA: TGTGCCAGCAGCTCAGCCGGACTAGCGGACACAGATACGCAGTATTTT
J: TRBJ2-1; length: 14; size: many; D: TRBD2; V: TRBV7-2; CDR3: CASSPWSGSDEQFF; DNA: TGTGCCAGCAGCCCCTGGAGCGGGAGCGATGAGCAGTTCTTC
J: TRBJ2-3; length: 15; size: many; D: TRBD2; V: TRBV5-1; CDR3: CASSLLAGLTDTQYF; DNA: TGCGCCAGCAGCTTACTAGCGGGATTAACAGATACGCAGTATTTT
J: TRBJ1-6; length: 16; size: many; D: .; V: TRBV9; CDR3: CASSVGPPGRNSPLNF; DNA: TGTGCCAGCAGCGTAGGTCCTCCGGGGAGGAATTCACCCCTCAACTTT
J: TRBJ2-7; length: 12; size: few; D: .; V: TRBV20-1; CDR3: CSARSGDYEQYF; DNA: TGCAGTGCTAGATCCGGGGACTACGAGCAGTACTTC
J: TRBJ1-1; length: 12; size: many; D: .; V: TRBV6-2/TRBV6-3; CDR3: CASSYSGPEAFF; DNA: TGTGCCAGCAGTTACTCCGGGCCCGAAGCTTTCTTT
J: TRBJ2-1; length: 13; size: many; D: .; V: TRBV3-1; CDR3: CASSQVSGDEQFF; DNA: TGTGCCAGCAGCCAAGTTTCGGGAGATGAGCAGTTCTTC
J: TRBJ2-2; length: 16; size: many; D: TRBD2; V: TRBV7-2; CDR3: CASSFDSGRNTGELFF; DNA: TGTGCCAGCAGCTTCGATAGCGGGAGGAACACCGGGGAGCTGTTTTTT
J: TRBJ1-1; length: 15; size: .; D: TRBD1; V: TRBV5-1; CDR3: CASSLAWGQRSEAFF; DNA: TGCGCCAGCAGCTTGGCGTGGGGACAGCGGTCTGAAGCTTTCTTT
J: TRBJ2-5; length: 14; size: many; D: .; V: TRBV5-6; CDR3: CASSPGGGRETQYF; DNA: TGTGCCAGCAGCCCAGGAGGGGGCAGGGAGACCCAGTACTTC
J: TRBJ1-1; length: 13; size: many; D: .; V: TRBV18; CDR3: CASSTDRVEEAFF; DNA: TGTGCCAGCTCGACAGACAGAGTAGAAGAAGCTTTCTTT
J: TRBJ1-2; length: 13; size: many; D: .; V: TRBV9; CDR3: CASSVDSFGGYTF; DNA: TGTGCCAGCAGCGTCGACAGTTTCGGTGGCTACACCTTC
J: TRBJ2-1; length: 14; size: many; D: TRBD2; V: TRBV20-1; CDR3: CSARIAGEDNEQFF; DNA: TGCAGTGCTAGAATAGCGGGGGAAGACAATGAGCAGTTCTTC
J: TRBJ2-2; length: 15; size: many; D: .; V: TRBV7-9; CDR3: CASSLGAANTGELFF; DNA: TGTGCCAGCAGCTTAGGGGCGGCGAACACCGGGGAGCTGTTTTTT
J: TRBJ1-1; length: 14; size: many; D: .; V: TRBV29-1; CDR3: CSVGWTEMNTEAFF; DNA: TGCAGCGTGGGGTGGACAGAAATGAACACTGAAGCTTTCTTT
J: TRBJ2-5; length: 14; size: many; D: .; V: TRBV6-5; CDR3: CASSRGHLQETQYF; DNA: TGTGCCAGCAGCCGCGGACACCTCCAAGAGACCCAGTACTTC
J: TRBJ1-2; length: 14; size: many; D: .; V: TRBV6-5; CDR3: CASSTGLTNYGYTF; DNA: TGTGCCAGCAGCACAGGGTTAACTAACTATGGCTACACCTTC
J: TRBJ2-7; length: 12; size: many; D: .; V: TRBV4-2; CDR3: CASSQDRVRQYF; DNA: TGTGCCAGCAGCCAAGATAGGGTTCGGCAGTACTTC
J: TRBJ2-7; length: 15; size: many; D: TRBD1; V: TRBV12-3/TRBV12-4; CDR3: CASSDDRGSSYEQYF; DNA: TGTGCCAGCAGTGATGACAGGGGGAGCTCCTACGAGCAGTACTTC
J: TRBJ2-7; length: 17; size: few; D: TRBD1; V: TRBV4-3; CDR3: CASSQESRTGLLYEQYF; DNA: TGCGCCAGCAGCCAAGAATCCAGGACAGGGCTTTTATACGAGCAGTACTTC
J: TRBJ2-2; length: 16; size: many; D: .; V: TRBV4-1; CDR3: CASSQGVGSNTGELFF; DNA: TGCGCCAGCAGCCAAGGGGTGGGGTCGAACACCGGGGAGCTGTTTTTT
J: TRBJ2-3; length: 14; size: few; D: .; V: TRBV3-1; CDR3: CASSQGTAGDTQYF; DNA: TGTGCCAGCAGCCAAGGGACAGCCGGAGATACGCAGTATTTT
J: TRBJ2-1; length: 17; size: few; D: TRBD2; V: TRBV20-1; CDR3: CSARDPSGRGSYNEQFF; DNA: TGCAGTGCTAGAGACCCTAGCGGGAGGGGCTCCTACAATGAGCAGTTCTTC
J: TRBJ2-1; length: 14; size: many; D: .; V: TRBV20-1; CDR3: CSALLGRGWDEQFF; DNA: TGCAGTGCCCTACTAGGCAGGGGTTGGGATGAGCAGTTCTTC